The text below deals with one T cell receptor (beta chain). Its antigen remains unknown. CDR1 is LNHNV and CDR2 is YYDKDF in the germline V gene (reference sequence). The CDR3 extends over 17 amino acids. Trimming pared 5 bases from V and 3 bases from J, leaving 22 bases between. These data are taken from a study of cytomegalovirus exposure and HLA in healthy donors. The primer mix had 60 Vbeta and 13 Jbeta primers. Sequencing used immunoSEQ multiplex PCR; TCRdb keeps in-frame clones, though not all of them. The table has some 150,000 clones, over 70% seen once. Whole-study results and caveats: Reportedly, HLA-A and HLA-B alleles of most subjects were accurately predicted from TCR beta.

The TCR comes from a man aged 30 to 39 in good health and CMV-seronegative. Specimen: PBMCs. The gene calls are TRBV15 and TRBJ1-2; D is possibly TRBD1 (5 bases). This CDR3 reads CATSLGLELGKDYGYTF. The CDR3 DNA follows: TGTGCCACCAGCTTGGGACTGGAACTAGGGAAAGACTATGGCTACACCTTC.